The clone carrying this T cell receptor beta chain was counted a few times. Method: immunoSEQ multiplex PCR; TCRdb's copy keeps in-frame clones and lacks some. The table includes about 70,000 clones, about 90% detected once. CDR1 and CDR2 from the germline V gene are SGHRS and YFSETQ. Trimming removed 4 bases from V and 2 bases from J, with 12 bases in between. The CDR3 loop spans 14 amino acids. The data are from a study of T cell changes during pregnancy in multiple sclerosis. The chain is built from TRBV5-1 and TRBJ2-5; D might be TRBD2 (5 bases). Here the sequenced sample was peripheral blood, taken after pregnancy. The sequence was obtained from a female donor with multiple sclerosis, enrolled in a pregnancy study. The DNA for the CDR3 is TGCGCCAGCAGCACGGGTACGGGGCAAGAGACCCAGTACTTC. Translation gives CASSTGTGQETQYF.